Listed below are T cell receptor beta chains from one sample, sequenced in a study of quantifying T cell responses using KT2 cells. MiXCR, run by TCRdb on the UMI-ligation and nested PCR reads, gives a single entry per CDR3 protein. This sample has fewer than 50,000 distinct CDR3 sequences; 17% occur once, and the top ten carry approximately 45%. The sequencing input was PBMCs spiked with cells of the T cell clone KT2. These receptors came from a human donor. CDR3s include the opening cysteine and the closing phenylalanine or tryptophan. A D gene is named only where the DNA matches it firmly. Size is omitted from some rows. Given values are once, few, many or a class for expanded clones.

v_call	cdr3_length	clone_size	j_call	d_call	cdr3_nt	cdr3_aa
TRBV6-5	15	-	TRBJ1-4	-	TGTGCCAGCAGACCCACAGGGTCGGCTAATGAAAAACTGTTTTTT	CASRPTGSANEKLFF
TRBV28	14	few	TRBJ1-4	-	TGTGCCAGCAGTTTGGAACAGATTAATGAAAAACTGTTTTTT	CASSLEQINEKLFF
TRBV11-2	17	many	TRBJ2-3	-	TGTGCCAGCAGCTTGGGCGGACAAGGGTCTAGCACAGATACGCAGTATTTT	CASSLGGQGSSTDTQYF
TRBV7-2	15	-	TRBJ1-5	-	TGTGCCAGCAGCTTAGACGGGATCAGCAATCAGCCCCAGCATTTT	CASSLDGISNQPQHF
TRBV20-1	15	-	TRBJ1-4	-	TGCAGTGCTAGAGATCAGGTCGCGGAGGGGGAAAAACTGTTTTTT	CSARDQVAEGEKLFF
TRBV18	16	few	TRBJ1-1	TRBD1	TGTGCCAGCTCACCACGACAGGGCTCCCTAAACACTGAAGCTTTCTTT	CASSPRQGSLNTEAFF
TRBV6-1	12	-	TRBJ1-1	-	TGTGCCAGCAGTGTCCCGAATGGAATAGCTTTCTTT	CASSVPNGIAFF
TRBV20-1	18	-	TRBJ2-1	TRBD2	TGCAGTGCCCCGGTGGGCGGGAGGGCAAGGGTAGCGGGCAATGAGCAGTTCTTC	CSAPVGGRARVAGNEQFF
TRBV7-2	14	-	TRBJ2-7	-	TGTGCCAGCAGCTCATATCTTAGGGAGAGCGAGCAGTACTTC	CASSSYLRESEQYF
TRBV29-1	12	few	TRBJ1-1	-	TGCAGCGTTAGGCAGGGGCTCACTGAAGCTTTCTTT	CSVRQGLTEAFF
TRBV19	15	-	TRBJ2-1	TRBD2	TGTGCCAGTAGTACGACTAGCGGGAGACACAATGAGCAGTTCTTC	CASSTTSGRHNEQFF
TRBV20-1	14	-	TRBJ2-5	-	TGCAGTGGTAGAGATGACACAGGACAAGAGACCCAGTACTTC	CSGRDDTGQETQYF
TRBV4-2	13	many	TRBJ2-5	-	TGTGCCAGCAGCCAAGGTTTGGAAGAGACCCAGTACTTC	CASSQGLEETQYF
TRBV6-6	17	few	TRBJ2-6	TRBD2	TGTGCCAGCAGTTACTCGACTAGCGGCTCTGGGGCCAACGTCCTGACTTTC	CASSYSTSGSGANVLTF
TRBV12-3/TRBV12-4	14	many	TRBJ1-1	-	TGTGCCAGCAGTTTAGGGGGTCCAGTGACGGAAGCTTTCTTT	CASSLGGPVTEAFF
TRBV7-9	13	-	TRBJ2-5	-	TGTGCCAGCAGCCAGAATGAGGGGGAGACCCAGTACTTC	CASSQNEGETQYF
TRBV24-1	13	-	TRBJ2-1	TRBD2	TGTGCCACCCAGCTAGCGGGTTACAATGAGCAGTTCTTC	CATQLAGYNEQFF
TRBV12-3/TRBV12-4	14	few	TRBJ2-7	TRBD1	TGTGCCAGCAGTCTCCGGGACAGGGGGTTTGAGCAGTACTTC	CASSLRDRGFEQYF
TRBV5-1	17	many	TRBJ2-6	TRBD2	TGCGCCAGCAGCTTGCTAGCGGGGGGCTCTGGGGCCAACGTCCTGACTTTC	CASSLLAGGSGANVLTF
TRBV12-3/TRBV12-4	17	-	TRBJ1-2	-	TGTGCCAGCAGTTTAGGATGGGGGGAGGCAGGAGACTATGGCTACACCTTC	CASSLGWGEAGDYGYTF
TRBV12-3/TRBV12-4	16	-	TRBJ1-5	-	TGTGCCAGCAGTTTAGCGCGGGGGGCTTCGTCTCAGCCCCAGCATTTT	CASSLARGASSQPQHF
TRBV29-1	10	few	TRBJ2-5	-	TGCAGCGTTTGGTCTTTAGGACAGTACTTC	CSVWSLGQYF
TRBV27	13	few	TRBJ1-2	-	TGTGCCAGCAGTTTTTCTTCGGTAGGCGGCTACACCTTC	CASSFSSVGGYTF
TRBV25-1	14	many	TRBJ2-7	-	TGTGCCAGCAGCCCAACCGGGATCGGTTACGAGCAGTACTTC	CASSPTGIGYEQYF
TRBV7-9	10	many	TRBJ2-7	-	TGTGCCAGCGGACGACTAGGGTATCAGTTC	CASGRLGYQF
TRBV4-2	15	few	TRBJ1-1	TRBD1	TGTGCCAGCAGCCAGGGACAGGGGTATTTCACTGAAGCTTTCTTT	CASSQGQGYFTEAFF
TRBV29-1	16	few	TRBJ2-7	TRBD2	TGCAGCGTTTCCTCTAGCGGCTACCGAACGTCATACGAGCAGTACTTC	CSVSSSGYRTSYEQYF
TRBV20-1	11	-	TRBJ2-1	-	TGCAGTGGTAGGTTCTACAATGAGCAGTTCTTC	CSGRFYNEQFF
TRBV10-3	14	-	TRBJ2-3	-	TGTGCCATCAGTGGTAGCGCTTTAGGTGATACGCAGTATTTT	CAISGSALGDTQYF
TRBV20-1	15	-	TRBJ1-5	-	TGCAGTGCTAGAGATCTTAAGGGCAAGGATCAGCCCCAGCATTTT	CSARDLKGKDQPQHF
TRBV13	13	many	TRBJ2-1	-	TGTGCCAGCAGCTCCACCGGGAACAATGAGCAGTTCTTC	CASSSTGNNEQFF
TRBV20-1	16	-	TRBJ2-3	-	TGCAGTGCTAGACGCCTTAGGGGTAGCGGAGACGATACGCAGTATTTT	CSARRLRGSGDDTQYF
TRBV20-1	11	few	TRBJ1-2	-	TGCAACTGGAACTCAGGGTATGGCTACACCTTC	CNWNSGYGYTF
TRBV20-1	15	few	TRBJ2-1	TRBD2	TGCAGTGCTGGGAAGGGACTAGCGGGAGTGGATCGGCAGTTCTTC	CSAGKGLAGVDRQFF
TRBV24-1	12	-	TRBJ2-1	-	TGTGCCACCAGTGTTCGTGACAATGAGCAGTTCTTC	CATSVRDNEQFF
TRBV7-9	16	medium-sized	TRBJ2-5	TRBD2	TGTGCCAGCAGCTCAGGCGCGGGGGATTTCGTGGAGACCCAGTACTTC	CASSSGAGDFVETQYF
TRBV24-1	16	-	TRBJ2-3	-	TGTGCCACCAGTGATGGGGGGGGCCGGCTCGCAGATACGCAGTATTTT	CATSDGGGRLADTQYF
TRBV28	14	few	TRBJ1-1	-	TGTGCCAGCAGTTTATCAAGCCCCGGTGGTGAAGCTTTCTTT	CASSLSSPGGEAFF
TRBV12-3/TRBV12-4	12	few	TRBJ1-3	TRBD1	TGTGCCAGCAGCAAGTTACAGGGGTACATATATTTT	CASSKLQGYIYF
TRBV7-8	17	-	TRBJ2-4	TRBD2	TGTGCCAGCAGCTTAGGGACAGCGGGAGGGCCTCAGGACATTCAGTACTTC	CASSLGTAGGPQDIQYF
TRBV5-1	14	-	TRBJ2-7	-	TGCGCCAGCACCCGGGTATTGGGGGAAGGCGAGCAGTACTTC	CASTRVLGEGEQYF
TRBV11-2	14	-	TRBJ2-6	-	TGTGCCAGCAGCTTAAACCATCGAGCCAACGTCCTGACTTTC	CASSLNHRANVLTF
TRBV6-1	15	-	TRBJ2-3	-	TGTGCCAGCAGTGATCTGCAAGTAGGCACAGATACGCAGTATTTT	CASSDLQVGTDTQYF
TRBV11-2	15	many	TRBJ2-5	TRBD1	TGTGCCAGCAGCTTACAGACAGGGGGACGAGAGACCCAGTACTTC	CASSLQTGGRETQYF
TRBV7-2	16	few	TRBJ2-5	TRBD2	TGTGCCAGCAGCCCCCAACTAGCGGGGCAAGGGGAGACCCAGTACTTC	CASSPQLAGQGETQYF
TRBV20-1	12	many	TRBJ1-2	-	TGCAGTGCTCACGAAGTTAACTATGGCTACACCTTC	CSAHEVNYGYTF
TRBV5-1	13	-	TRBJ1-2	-	TGCGCCAGCAGCTTGGAACAGCCCTATGGCTACACCTTC	CASSLEQPYGYTF
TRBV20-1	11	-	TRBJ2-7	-	TGCAGTGCTAGCGGGGTGGACGAGCAGTACTTC	CSASGVDEQYF
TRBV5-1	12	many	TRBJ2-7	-	TGCGCCAGCAGCTTGGGGAAGTACGAGCAGTACTTC	CASSLGKYEQYF
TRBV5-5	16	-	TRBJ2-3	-	TGTGCCAGCAGCCTGGTTCGGGAGCCTGTCACAGATACGCAGTATTTT	CASSLVREPVTDTQYF
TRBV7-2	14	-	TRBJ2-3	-	TGTGCCAGCAGCTCCCGACAGGTTACAGATACGCAGTATTTT	CASSSRQVTDTQYF
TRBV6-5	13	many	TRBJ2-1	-	TGTGCCAGCAGAACCCAACTAGTCGATGAGCAGTTCTTC	CASRTQLVDEQFF
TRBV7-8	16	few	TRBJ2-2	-	TGTGCCAGCAGCTCCCGGAGTGGCTCGGGCACCGGGGAGCTGTTTTTT	CASSSRSGSGTGELFF
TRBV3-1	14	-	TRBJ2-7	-	TGTGCCAGCAGCTGGGCCCCAGGGTCATACGAGCAGTACTTC	CASSWAPGSYEQYF
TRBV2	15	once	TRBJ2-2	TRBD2	TGTGCCAGCAGTGGACTAGCGGGTCCCACCGGGGAGCTGTTTTTT	CASSGLAGPTGELFF
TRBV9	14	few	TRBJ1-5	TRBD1	TGTGCCAGCAGCCCAGGACAGGTCAATCAGCCCCAGCATTTT	CASSPGQVNQPQHF
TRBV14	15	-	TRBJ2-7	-	TGTGCCAGCAGCCAAGAGCAAACCGACTCCTACGAGCAGTACTTC	CASSQEQTDSYEQYF
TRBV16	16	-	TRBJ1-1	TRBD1	TGTGCCAGCAGCCATTACAGGGGGCCCCGGGACACTGAAGCTTTCTTT	CASSHYRGPRDTEAFF
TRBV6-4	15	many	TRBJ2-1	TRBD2	TGTGCCAGCAGTTCCACTAGCGGGAGTGGTAATGAGCAGTTCTTC	CASSSTSGSGNEQFF
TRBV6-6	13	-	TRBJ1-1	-	TGTGCCAGCAGTCAACACAGCGACACTGAAGCTTTCTTT	CASSQHSDTEAFF